One and the same sample provided the 21 T cell receptor beta chains below, sequenced in a study of T cell changes during pregnancy in multiple sclerosis. The data were produced by immunoSEQ multiplex PCR, yet TCRdb's version contains in-frame clones alone and is incomplete. In the table there are 65,000 to 90,000 clones, 92% of which are singletons. The source was peripheral blood, collected before pregnancy. These receptors were taken from a female donor with multiple sclerosis, enrolled in a pregnancy study.

The rearrangement joins TRBV11-2 to TRBJ2-1; 8 nucleotides line up with TRBD1. The germline V gene encodes CDR1 SGHAT and CDR2 FQNNGV. The junction had 8 bases not matched to a gene; V was cut back by 5 bases and J by 8 bases. The CDR3 length is 14 residues. The CDR3 loop reads CASSTSRGPDEQFF. Written as DNA, the CDR3 is TGTGCCAGCAGCACCTCCAGGGGGCCGGATGAGCAGTTCTTC. The variable domain in full, with the rest retrieved from reference TRBV11-2 and TRBJ2-1, is EAGVAQSPRYKIIEKRQSVAFWCNPISGHATLYWYQQILGQGPKLLIQFQNNGVVDDSQLPKDRFSAERLKGVDSTLKIQPAKLEDSAVYLCASSTSRGPDEQFFGPGTRLTVL.

This clone has more than one count but fewer than ten. The chain combines TRBV2 with TRBJ1-1; no definite D call. V shed 7 bases and J shed 1 base, with 10 bases lying between them. The CDR3 has 13 amino acids. Looked up from germline, CDR1 is SNHLY and CDR2 is FYNNEI. This CDR3 reads CASMRRENTEAFF. The CDR3 coding sequence is TGTGCCAGCATGAGGCGGGAGAACACTGAAGCTTTCTTT.

The chain recombines TRBV2 with TRBJ2-7; weak D call: TRBD1 (6 bases). The CDR3 is 14 residues long. V lost 3 bases and J lost 0, with 9 bases in between. CDR1 SNHLY and CDR2 FYNNEI come from the germline V gene. The CDR3 sequence is CASSDRQASYEQYF. CDR3 nucleotide sequence: TGTGCCAGCAGTGATCGACAGGCCTCCTACGAGCAGTACTTC.

The rearrangement links TRBV7-2 to TRBJ1-1; 8 nucleotides line up with TRBD1. Germline CDR1 is SGHTA and CDR2 is FQGNSA. V lost 6 bases and J lost 0; bases outside the gene matches: 3. This CDR3 is 14 amino acids long. CDR3 bases: TGTGCCAGCAGACCGGACAGGGTGAACACTGAAGCTTTCTTT. Its translation: CASRPDRVNTEAFF.

On this clone itself: Other DNA sequences in this specimen translate into the identical CDR3. V usage is TRBV19 and J usage is TRBJ1-2; TRBD1 matches at 8 bases. CDR1 is LNHDA, CDR2 SQIVND, per germline (reference sequence). This CDR3 is 14 amino acids long. V dropped 6 bases and J dropped 2; count of bases not matched to a gene: 5. CDR3 DNA sequence: TGTGCCAGTAGACGAACAGGGGGAAACTATGGCTACACCTTC. Its translation: CASRRTGGNYGYTF.

The chain joins TRBV11-2 to TRBJ2-7; D possibly corresponds to TRBD1 (5 bases). V was cut by 4 bases and J by 2 bases, with 12 bases left in between. The CDR3 runs to 14 residues. Germline CDR1 is SGHAT and CDR2 is FQNNGV. DNA of the CDR3: TGTGCCAGCAGCTCCGGCCGACAGACCTACGAGCAGTACTTC. This sequence encodes CASSSGRQTYEQYF.

The chain is built from TRBV5-4 and TRBJ2-7; 8 nucleotides align to TRBD1. The length of the CDR3 is 14 residues. Germline V gives CDR1 SGHNT, CDR2 YYREEE (reference sequence). V shed 0 bases, J shed 1 base, and the junction held 0 bases outside the gene matches. This chain's CDR3 is CASSLGQGSYEQYF. The CDR3 nucleotides read TGTGCCAGCAGCTTGGGACAGGGGTCCTACGAGCAGTACTTC.

The chain uses TRBV9 and TRBJ2-7, with 12 nucleotides matching TRBD2. J gave up 7 bases and V 0 bases, and 5 bases lay outside the gene matches. Germline loops: CDR1 SGDLS, CDR2 YYNGEE. This CDR3 is 15 amino acids long. CDR3 in DNA: TGTGCCAGCAGCGTAGAGGGACTAGCGGGTAAGGAGCAGTACTTC. Translated, it gives CASSVEGLAGKEQYF.

A single count supports this clone. The rearrangement joins TRBV30 to TRBJ1-1; no definite D call. Trimming took 4 bases from V and 5 from J, leaving 17 bases between them. The CDR3 spans 14 residues. Germline V gene lookup returns CDR1 GTSNPN and CDR2 SVGIG (reference sequence). CDR3 sequence: CAWNPAQIITEAFF. Written as DNA, the CDR3 is TGTGCCTGGAATCCGGCACAGATAATAACTGAAGCTTTCTTT.

This clone was detected once. J is TRBJ2-5 and V is TRBV6-1; TRBD1 matches 7 bases. Looked up from germline, CDR1 is MNHNS and CDR2 is SASEGT. The length of the CDR3 is 14 residues. V gave up 4 bases and J gave up 2 bases; unmatched junction bases: 4. The CDR3 coding sequence is TGTGCCAGCAGTGGGACAGGCCTACAAGAGACCCAGTACTTC. Encoded protein: CASSGTGLQETQYF.

This rearrangement joins TRBV27 to TRBJ2-7, with 14 bases aligning to TRBD2. J gave up 4 bases and V 8 bases, and 4 bases lay outside the gene matches. In germline, CDR1 is MNHEY, CDR2 SMNVEV (reference sequence). The CDR3 covers 14 residues. The CDR3, as DNA: TGTGCCAGCGGGACTAGCGGGAGCGGGTACGAGCAGTACTTC. It translates to CASGTSGSGYEQYF.

V is TRBV5-1 and J is TRBJ2-5; D is perhaps TRBD1 (6 bases). V lost 0 bases and J 3 bases, leaving 6 bases between the germline ends. Germline V gene sequence: CDR1 SGHRS, CDR2 YFSETQ. The length of the CDR3 is 13 residues. DNA of the CDR3: TGCGCCAGCAGCTTGGGGACAGAAGAGACCCAGTACTTC. Amino acids: CASSLGTEETQYF.

The V gene is TRBV6-6, the J gene TRBJ1-5, with D perhaps TRBD1 (5 bases). Germline CDR1 and CDR2: MNHNY and SVGAGI (reference sequence). The CDR3 has 13 residues. Trimming took off 11 bases at V and 1 base at J, with 12 bases between the two ends. DNA of the CDR3: TGTGCCGCCCAGGGTGGAAGCAATCAGCCCCAGCATTTT. It is translated as CAAQGGSNQPQHF.

The J gene is TRBJ2-7, the V gene TRBV7-9; a weak D match, TRBD2 (5 bases). The V end was cut by 8 bases, the J end by 3 bases, with 11 bases between. This CDR3 is built from 12 residues. CDR1 SEHNR and CDR2 FQNEAQ come from the germline V gene (reference sequence). The CDR3 sequence: CASGLSFYEQYF. The CDR3 bases are TGTGCCAGCGGACTCTCCTTCTACGAGCAGTACTTC.

The rearrangement uses TRBV6-5 and TRBJ2-1, with D maybe TRBD2 (6 bases). The CDR3 contains 16 residues. V lost 0 bases, J lost 4 bases, and 13 bases lay in between. Germline CDR1 is MNHEY and CDR2 is SVGAGI. As DNA, the CDR3 is TGTGCCAGCAGTTACTCACCCGGACTACCATACAATGAGCAGTTCTTC. This gives the protein CASSYSPGLPYNEQFF.

This chain links TRBV7-3 with TRBJ2-3; possible D gene TRBD2, 6 bases. Germline V gives CDR1 SGHTA, CDR2 FQGTGA. The CDR3 consists of 13 residues. Deletions cut 4 bases from V and 2 bases from J, with 7 bases between. The CDR3, as DNA: TGTGCCAGCAGCTGGGGGGACACAGATACGCAGTATTTT. Its translation is CASSWGDTDTQYF.

This clone was counted a single time. The chain has TRBV5-1 and TRBJ2-1, with a possible D match to TRBD1 (5 bases). Germline CDR1 reads SGHRS; CDR2 reads YFSETQ. With 0 bases removed from V and 9 bases from J, the gap between germline ends came to 7 bases. The CDR3 sequence is 12 residues long. The CDR3 DNA is TGCGCCAGCAGCTTGGAAGGGGCTGAGCAGTTCTTC. This gives the protein CASSLEGAEQFF.

This rearrangement joins TRBV28 to TRBJ2-3; 10 nucleotides match TRBD1. J was trimmed by 4 bases and V by 5 bases; bases with no gene match: 6. This CDR3 spans 15 amino acids. CDR1 is MDHEN and CDR2 is SYDVKM in the germline V gene. This CDR3 is CASSKRTGGADTQYF. The CDR3 region has the DNA TGTGCCAGCAGTAAACGGACAGGGGGAGCAGATACGCAGTATTTT. Full variable domain (outside the CDR3, taken from reference TRBV28 and TRBJ2-3): DVKVTQSSRYLVKRTGEKVFLECVQDMDHENMFWYRQDPGLGLRLIYFSYDVKMKEKGDIPEGYSVSREKKERFSLILESASTNQTSMYLCASSKRTGGADTQYFGPGTRLTVL.

The V and J genes are TRBV4-1 and TRBJ2-6; TRBD1 matches at 9 bases. The V and J ends lost 0 bases and 1 base, in that order; junction bases with no gene match: 10. From germline, CDR1 is MGHRA and CDR2 YSYEKL. The length of the CDR3 is 20 residues. The DNA of the CDR3 is TGCGCCAGCAGCCAAGATATCGGGGACAGGGCTGATTCTGGGGCCAACGTCCTGACTTTC. Amino acid sequence: CASSQDIGDRADSGANVLTF.

The V and J genes are TRBV11-3 and TRBJ2-7; tentative D call: TRBD2 (5 bases). Trimming cost V 5 bases and J 2 bases, with 10 bases left between them. Germline CDR1 reads SGHNT; CDR2 reads YENEEA. The CDR3 runs to 13 residues. The CDR3 nucleotides are TGTGCCAGCAGCCCCCGAGGGACCTACGAGCAGTACTTC. Encoded protein: CASSPRGTYEQYF.

This chain uses TRBV27 with TRBJ2-7; a possible D gene is TRBD2 (7 bases). This CDR3 spans 13 amino acids. The V and J ends lost 8 bases and 2 bases respectively, with 13 bases between them. Germline CDR1 reads MNHEY; CDR2 reads SMNVEV (reference sequence). CDR3 region: CASAKGGPYEQYF. The CDR3 coding sequence is TGTGCCAGCGCCAAGGGGGGGCCCTACGAGCAGTACTTC.